The 25 T cell receptor beta chains listed next were all sequenced from one sample in a study of CD8+ T cells in alopecia areata. cDNA reverse transcribed from extracted RNA served as the sequencing template. Sequencing was performed with immunoSEQ multiplex PCR; in TCRdb, only in-frame clones are kept and a portion is missing. The data hold 150,000 or so clones, with 45% to 60% observed a single time. The input for sequencing was CD8+ T cells sorted from blood, taken at week 0. The receptors here all came from a human donor with alopecia areata.

This clone was found once. This chain uses TRBV30 with TRBJ2-7; D tentatively fits TRBD1 or TRBD2 (6 bases each). The V gene lost 2 bases and the J gene lost 4 bases, with 9 bases spanning the gap. Germline V gene sequence: CDR1 GTSNPN, CDR2 SVGIG (reference sequence). This CDR3 is built from 12 residues. The CDR3 DNA reads as TGTGCCTGGAGTCAGGGGACTTACGAGCAGTACTTC. This encodes CAWSQGTYEQYF.

The chain recombines TRBV30 with TRBJ2-7; perhaps TRBD2 as D (5 bases). The CDR3 totals 12 residues. Per germline, CDR1 GTSNPN and CDR2 SVGIG (reference sequence). V lost 1 base to trimming and J lost 6 bases, with 10 bases between them. DNA of the CDR3: TGTGCCTGGAGTGGCGGGCCTGGCGAGCAGTACTTC. It codes for CAWSGGPGEQYF.

The gene calls are TRBV30 and TRBJ1-2; unclear D gene. V gave up 0 bases and J gave up 3 bases, with 8 bases separating them. Germline lookup yields CDR1 GTSNPN and CDR2 SVGIG (reference sequence). The CDR3 runs to 13 residues. The CDR3 nucleotides read TGTGCCTGGAGTGTAACAGCCGACTATGGCTACACCTTC. Translating gives CAWSVTADYGYTF.

The chain combines TRBV29-1 with TRBJ1-2; TRBD1 might be the D (6 bases). Trimming took 4 bases from V and 5 from J, leaving 14 bases between them. From germline, CDR1 is SQVTM and CDR2 ANQGSEA. The CDR3 has 13 residues. The CDR3 bases are TGCAGCGTTGGGACAGCAACCACATATGGCTACACCTTC. It codes for CSVGTATTYGYTF.

This clone occurred a few times. Other DNA sequences of this sample code for an identical CDR3. The chain has TRBV7-9 and TRBJ2-3, with TRBD2 as a possible D gene (5 bases). Trimming took off 5 bases at V and 0 bases at J, with 12 bases between the two ends. Germline loops: CDR1 SEHNR, CDR2 FQNEAQ (reference sequence). The CDR3 has 15 amino acids. The CDR3, as DNA: TGTGCCAGCAGCCCACCGGGAATTAGCACAGATACGCAGTATTTT. Translated, it gives CASSPPGISTDTQYF.

The chain recombines TRBV7-2 with TRBJ1-2; tentatively, D is TRBD1 (5 bases). Germline V gene data show CDR1 as SGHTA and CDR2 as FQGNSA. The CDR3 extends over 17 amino acids. V was cut by 7 bases and J by 4 bases, with 25 bases left in between. The CDR3 bases are TGTGCCAGCACCGCTTTCCTAAAACCGGGACGGAGCTATGGCTACACCTTC. Encoded protein: CASTAFLKPGRSYGYTF.

V usage is TRBV13 and J usage is TRBJ2-3; 8 positions match TRBD2. The V gene end was trimmed by 5 bases and the J gene end by 1 base; junction bases not matched to a gene: 14. This CDR3 spans 18 amino acids. CDR1 is PRHDT, CDR2 FYEKMQ, per germline (reference sequence). In nucleotides, the CDR3 is TGTGCCAGCAGCCCCAGCACCTCGGGGGGGCCCGGCACAGATACGCAGTATTTT. Protein sequence: CASSPSTSGGPGTDTQYF.

The genes are TRBV29-1 and TRBJ2-7, with D perhaps matching TRBD2 (6 bases). V lost 2 bases, J lost 1 base, and 9 bases lay in between. Germline V gene sequence: CDR1 SQVTM, CDR2 ANQGSEA. CDR3 length: 13 residues. In nucleotides, the CDR3 is TGCAGCGTTGAATGGGAGGAGTCCTACGAGCAGTACTTC. It translates to CSVEWEESYEQYF.

The chain employs TRBV11-2 and TRBJ2-3; tentatively, D is TRBD2 (5 bases). Germline assignment: CDR1 SGHAT and CDR2 FQNNGV. V lost 4 bases, J lost 0 bases, and 11 bases lay in between. There are 15 residues in the CDR3. In DNA form, the CDR3 reads TGTGCCAGCAGCTATAGGTGGACTAGCACAGATACGCAGTATTTT. Protein product: CASSYRWTSTDTQYF.

V is TRBV6-6 and J is TRBJ2-7, with TRBD2 as a possible D gene (5 bases). Germline values: CDR1 MNHNY, CDR2 SVGAGI (reference sequence). Deletions cut 9 bases from V and 7 bases from J, with 13 bases between. The CDR3 consists of 11 residues. The CDR3 loop reads CASKTGREQYF. CDR3 nucleotide sequence: TGTGCCAGTAAAACGGGGAGAGAGCAGTACTTC.

The sample holds a few counts of this clone. DNA for the CDR3: TGTGCCAGCAGCACCCAACCGGGACAGGGGTCCGGGGAGCTGTTTTTT. This sequence encodes CASSTQPGQGSGELFF. This sequence joins TRBV7-9 and TRBJ2-2, with 10 bases aligning to TRBD1. Germline V gene lookup returns CDR1 SEHNR and CDR2 FQNEAQ (reference sequence). With V trimmed by 5 bases and J by 6 bases, 9 bases remained unmatched. CDR3 length equals 16 residues.

Only a few counts were recorded for this clone. The chain uses TRBV29-1 and TRBJ2-2, with 9 nucleotides matching TRBD2. This CDR3 is built from 16 residues. The germline V gene has CDR1 SQVTM and CDR2 ANQGSEA. V trimming: 0 bases; J trimming: 4 bases; junction bases outside the gene matches: 6. CDR3 loop: CSVEEERGVFTGELFF. The CDR3 bases are TGCAGCGTTGAAGAGGAGCGGGGGGTTTTCACCGGGGAGCTGTTTTTT.

The rearrangement links TRBV27 to TRBJ2-5; 8 bases agree with TRBD1. Germline lookup yields CDR1 MNHEY and CDR2 SMNVEV (reference sequence). This CDR3 region has 15 residues. Trimming at V came to 2 bases and at J to 5 bases, leaving 7 bases not matched to a gene. The CDR3 region is CASSLTQGQGETQYF. CDR3 nucleotide sequence: TGTGCCAGCAGTTTAACCCAAGGACAGGGTGAGACCCAGTACTTC.

The chain is built from TRBV28 and TRBJ2-3; 7 bases are shared with TRBD2. The ends lost 5 bases at V and 2 bases at J; junction bases unmatched: 7. Germline CDR1 is MDHEN and CDR2 is SYDVKM. This CDR3 region has 15 residues. The DNA for the CDR3 is TGTGCCAGCAGTCTTGGGGGGGTCCACACAGATACGCAGTATTTT. It encodes CASSLGGVHTDTQYF.

V usage is TRBV5-1 and J usage is TRBJ1-4; TRBD1 aligns across 7 bases. The CDR3 loop spans 16 amino acids. J gave up 1 base and V 2 bases, and 5 bases lay outside the gene matches. Germline assignment: CDR1 SGHRS and CDR2 YFSETQ. In nucleotides, the CDR3 is TGCGCCAGCAGCTTCCAGGGGGTAGGAACTAATGAAAAACTGTTTTTT. This sequence encodes CASSFQGVGTNEKLFF.

This clone was counted only a few times. V and J are TRBV4-3 and TRBJ2-2; D is undetermined. Germline loops: CDR1 LGHNA, CDR2 YSLEER. This CDR3 is built from 16 residues. V lost 1 base and J lost 3, with 12 bases in between. CDR3 protein: CASSQGLIGDTGELFF. DNA of the CDR3: TGCGCCAGCAGCCAAGGCCTTATCGGTGACACCGGGGAGCTGTTTTTT.

This chain links TRBV4-1 with TRBJ2-1, with D tentatively TRBD2 (7 bases). The CDR3 runs to 13 residues. Germline V lookup: CDR1 MGHRA, CDR2 YSYEKL. Trimming left V 4 bases short and J 8 bases short, with 12 bases between. CDR3 sequence reads: CASSPRGGHEQFF. The CDR3 bases are TGCGCCAGCAGCCCGAGGGGGGGGCATGAGCAGTTCTTC.

This clone showed up just a few times. The DNA of the CDR3 is TGTGCCAGCAGTTACTCCAGGACCAAAAACATTCAGTACTTC. It yields the protein CASSYSRTKNIQYF. This chain connects TRBV6-6 to TRBJ2-4; unclear D gene. This CDR3 is 14 amino acids long. V was trimmed by 0 bases and J by 2 bases, leaving 5 bases between them. CDR1 and CDR2 from the germline V gene are MNHNY and SVGAGI (reference sequence).

Comments on this clone: Other DNA sequences in this sample translate to the same CDR3. The rearrangement links TRBV7-6 to TRBJ2-1; the D is unclear. This CDR3 has 11 residues. Trimming took 3 bases from V and 8 from J, leaving 5 bases between them. The V gene's germline CDR1 is SGHVS and CDR2 FNYEAQ. CDR3 DNA: TGTGCCAGCAGCTTGTCGGATGAGCAGTTCTTC. It codes for CASSLSDEQFF.

This chain joins TRBV29-1 and TRBJ2-7, with D possibly TRBD2 on 6 matching bases. Between the trimmed V and J ends, which lost 4 bases and 4 bases, there was a span of 14 bases. The CDR3 length is 13 residues. Germline loops: CDR1 SQVTM, CDR2 ANQGSEA. Here the CDR3 reads CSVGEAGRYEQYF. CDR3 coding DNA: TGCAGCGTTGGGGAGGCAGGGCGGTACGAGCAGTACTTC.

The V gene is TRBV9, the J gene TRBJ2-3; D gene uncertain. Germline V gene sequence: CDR1 SGDLS, CDR2 YYNGEE. The V end lost 7 bases, the J end lost 2 bases, and 11 bases lay between the germline ends. This CDR3 is 13 amino acids long. The CDR3, as DNA: TGTGCCAGCCTCGACTCCCTCACAGATACGCAGTATTTT. This translates into CASLDSLTDTQYF.

The chain is built from TRBV30 and TRBJ1-1; D possibly corresponds to TRBD1 (6 bases). Germline CDR1 reads GTSNPN; CDR2 reads SVGIG (reference sequence). Between the trimmed V and J ends, which lost 2 bases and 0 bases, there was a span of 10 bases. CDR3 length: 14 residues. CDR3 coding DNA: TGTGCCTGGAGTCAGGACAGAGTGAACACTGAAGCTTTCTTT. Protein product: CAWSQDRVNTEAFF.

This clone showed up just a few times. This sequence joins TRBV2 and TRBJ2-7; a weak D match, TRBD1 (6 bases). Between the trimmed V and J ends, which lost 7 bases and 4 bases, there was a span of 11 bases. In germline, CDR1 is SNHLY, CDR2 FYNNEI. The CDR3 loop spans 12 amino acids. The CDR3 DNA reads TGTGCCAGCATGGACAGCCCGTACGAGCAGTACTTC. Protein sequence: CASMDSPYEQYF.

The chain is built from TRBV4-3 and TRBJ1-2; no definite D call. The CDR3 has 14 amino acids. V was cut by 0 bases and J by 4 bases, with 9 bases left in between. In germline, CDR1 is LGHNA, CDR2 YSLEER. This chain's CDR3 is CASSQDRQAYGYTF. The CDR3 bases are TGCGCCAGCAGCCAAGATCGGCAGGCCTATGGCTACACCTTC.

The V gene is TRBV27, the J gene TRBJ2-3; D remains unclear. V gave up 5 bases and J gave up 7 bases, with 10 bases separating them. The CDR3 spans 12 residues. Germline CDR1 reads MNHEY; CDR2 reads SMNVEV (reference sequence). DNA for the CDR3: TGTGCCAGCAGTATAGACTGGAATACGCAGTATTTT. Encoded protein: CASSIDWNTQYF.